Included here is one TCR beta chain sequence, with context. Its cognate antigen is unknown. The source of the sample is a study of identical twins. The study's findings and limits: Models, which agreed with sharing between unrelated individuals, nonetheless underestimated the out-of-frame TCR alpha sharing seen in monozygotic twins. There was an excess of low generation probability in the out-of-frame alpha sequences that twins shared.

Template switching added a universal primer site, and cDNA bore unique molecular identifiers. TCRdb re-called the 5' RACE reads through MiXCR, storing one row per CDR3 protein. Of 420,000 or so distinct CDR3 sequences detected, under 20% appear once; the ten largest clones hold less than 15%. This CDR3 is 12 amino acids long. Germline lookup yields CDR1 SGHRS and CDR2 YFSETQ. The trim removed 6 bases at V and 5 bases at J, leaving 5 bases unmatched. Healthy Caucasians were all of the donors. The sequenced sample consisted of naive T cells sorted from blood. The TCR comes from a man aged 45-65 years in good health. V is TRBV5-1 and J is TRBJ2-7; 7 nucleotides agree with TRBD1. The CDR3, as DNA: TGCGCCAGCACGGGGACAGATAACGAGCAGTACTTC. Its translation: CASTGTDNEQYF.